The next 26 T cell receptor beta chains were all read from a single sample in a study of T cell responses to AZD1222 COVID-19 vaccine. TCRdb's copy holds only in-frame clones and misses some; the assay was immunoSEQ multiplex PCR. The sample contains 250,000 to 300,000 clones, approximately 94% of which appear only once. Sequenced here: peripheral blood, sampled 28 days after the second AZD1222 dose. These receptors originate from an adult who received the AZD1222 COVID-19 vaccine.

The rearrangement uses TRBV9 and TRBJ2-1, with TRBD2 matching 9 bases. Unmatched junction bases numbered 7, after V lost 0 bases and J lost 3 bases. Germline values: CDR1 SGDLS, CDR2 YYNGEE. The CDR3 has 17 residues. CDR3 sequence reads: CASSVEGTSLGYNEQFF. CDR3 nucleotide sequence: TGTGCCAGCAGCGTAGAGGGGACTAGCTTAGGCTACAATGAGCAGTTCTTC.

With regard to this clone: The sample has other DNA sequences that encode this CDR3 too. The chain links TRBV9 to TRBJ2-7; D perhaps matches TRBD1 (6 bases). Germline CDR1 SGDLS, CDR2 YYNGEE. The CDR3 covers 11 residues. V was clipped by 3 bases and J by 6 bases, with 7 bases between them. The CDR3 bases are TGTGCCAGCAGCGGAGGGGGCGAGCAGTACTTC. Its protein product is CASSGGGEQYF.

The gene calls are TRBV4-2 and TRBJ2-1; the D gene is possibly TRBD2 (7 bases). The CDR3 sequence is 14 residues long. Trimming left V 5 bases short and J 7 bases short, with 15 bases between. Germline loops: CDR1 LGHNA, CDR2 YNFKEQ. In DNA, the CDR3 is TGTGCCAGCAGCTTTGCGGGGGCACGTAATGAGCAGTTCTTC. This codes for CASSFAGARNEQFF.

The CDR3 bases are TGTGCCAGCCAAACGATAGCCGTTGGGGAGCTGTTTTTT. Its translation: CASQTIAVGELFF. The chain combines TRBV28 with TRBJ2-2; D gene uncertain. The germline V and J ends were trimmed by 8 bases and 8 bases, with 15 bases remaining between them. This CDR3 is 13 amino acids long. The germline V gene encodes CDR1 MDHEN and CDR2 SYDVKM.

V and J are TRBV11-2 and TRBJ2-7; 7 bases fit TRBD2. Germline CDR1 is SGHAT and CDR2 is FQNNGV. CDR3 length: 15 residues. The J segment lost 4 bases and the V segment lost 0 bases, leaving 6 bases of the junction unmatched. The CDR3 region is CASSLEVSGWYEQYF. The CDR3, as DNA: TGTGCCAGCAGCTTAGAGGTTAGCGGGTGGTACGAGCAGTACTTC. Variable domain in full (rest from reference TRBV11-2 and TRBJ2-7): EAGVAQSPRYKIIEKRQSVAFWCNPISGHATLYWYQQILGQGPKLLIQFQNNGVVDDSQLPKDRFSAERLKGVDSTLKIQPAKLEDSAVYLCASSLEVSGWYEQYFGPGTRLTVT.

The J gene is TRBJ2-5, the V gene TRBV10-1, with unresolved D. V lost 4 bases to trimming and J lost 10 bases, with 7 bases between them. The CDR3 consists of 10 residues. Germline-derived CDR1 and CDR2 are WNHNN and SYGVQD (reference sequence). This chain's CDR3 is CASSVEHQYF. The DNA of the CDR3 is TGCGCCAGCAGTGTGGAGCACCAGTACTTC.

The genes are TRBV5-6 and TRBJ1-4; TRBD1 might be the D (5 bases). Per the germline V gene, CDR1 is SGHDT and CDR2 is YYEEEE. The CDR3 spans 15 residues. The ends were cut back, 1 base at V and 7 bases at J, with 14 bases in the middle. Here the CDR3 DNA reads TGTGCCAGCAGCTTGAGGGACCCCCTGGGTGAAAAACTGTTTTTT. Its protein is CASSLRDPLGEKLFF.

The chain links TRBV2 to TRBJ2-5, with D perhaps being TRBD1 or TRBD2 (6 bases each). CDR3 length: 15 amino acids. V was clipped by 8 bases and J by 2 bases, with 18 bases between them. Germline lookup yields CDR1 SNHLY and CDR2 FYNNEI. Here the CDR3 DNA reads TGTGCCAGCGGGGGACTTAGACAGGTACAAGAGACCCAGTACTTC. The encoded protein is CASGGLRQVQETQYF.

A remark on this clone: In the same sample, other DNA sequences code for this CDR3. The chain is built from TRBV5-1 and TRBJ2-7, with no clear D. CDR3 length: 15 amino acids. The V gene lost 4 bases and the J gene lost 1 base, with 15 bases spanning the gap. The germline gives CDR1 SGHRS, CDR2 YFSETQ. The DNA for the CDR3 is TGCGCCAGCAGCCCTCGCACCGGATCGTCCTACGAGCAGTACTTC. It yields the protein CASSPRTGSSYEQYF. The full variable domain, with the rest looked up from reference TRBV5-1 and TRBJ2-7, is KAGVTQTPRYLIKTRGQQVTLSCSPISGHRSVSWYQQTPGQGLQFLFEYFSETQRNKGNFPGRFSGRQFSNSRSEMNVSTLELGDSALYLCASSPRTGSSYEQYFGPGTRLTVT.

The chain couples TRBV12-3 or TRBV12-4 to TRBJ1-5; TRBD1 might be the D (5 bases). CDR3 length: 12 residues. With 8 bases removed from V and 9 bases from J, the gap between germline ends came to 14 bases. In nucleotides, the CDR3 is TGTGCCAGCTTCCAGGGCCTTGGGCCCCAGCATTTT. This gives the protein CASFQGLGPQHF.

This chain connects TRBV6-5 to TRBJ2-7, with TRBD1 as a possible D gene (6 bases). Germline values: CDR1 MNHEY, CDR2 SVGAGI. V shed 4 bases and J shed 0 bases, with 7 bases lying between them. This CDR3 has 13 residues. CDR3 amino acids: CASSSGASYEQYF. In DNA form, the CDR3 reads TGTGCCAGCAGTTCAGGGGCCTCCTACGAGCAGTACTTC.

V usage is TRBV2 and J usage is TRBJ2-7; TRBD1 is a possible D gene (6 bases). Germline V CDR1 and CDR2: SNHLY, FYNNEI. The CDR3 covers 13 residues. V shed 5 bases and J shed 3 bases, with 11 bases lying between them. CDR3 sequence reads: CASSLTGYYEQYF. The CDR3 DNA reads as TGTGCCAGCAGTCTGACAGGTTACTACGAGCAGTACTTC.

This sequence joins TRBV28 and TRBJ2-5; 7 bases align to TRBD1. CDR1 and CDR2 from the germline V gene are MDHEN and SYDVKM. The J segment lost 0 bases and the V segment lost 8 bases, leaving 9 bases of the junction unmatched. The CDR3 totals 15 residues. The CDR3 protein is CASAGGTVYQETQYF. In nucleotides, the CDR3 is TGTGCCAGCGCTGGTGGGACAGTGTACCAAGAGACCCAGTACTTC.

As regards this clone: The sample holds other DNA sequences that translate to the same CDR3. V and J are TRBV5-1 and TRBJ2-1; the D is unclear. With 4 bases removed from V and 1 base from J, the gap between germline ends came to 12 bases. CDR1 is SGHRS and CDR2 is YFSETQ in the germline V gene. This CDR3 is built from 15 residues. The CDR3 sequence: CASSLEGSSYNEQFF. CDR3 coding DNA: TGCGCCAGCAGCCTGGAAGGCAGTTCCTACAATGAGCAGTTCTTC.

The chain uses TRBV5-8 and TRBJ2-7; D is tentatively TRBD1 or TRBD2 (5 bases each). The CDR3 totals 15 residues. CDR1 is SGHTS, CDR2 YDEGEE, per germline. Trimming left V 0 bases short and J 3 bases short, with 13 bases between. In DNA form, the CDR3 reads TGTGCCAGCAGCTTGGGGTGGGGCGGAGGCTACGAGCAGTACTTC. Its translation is CASSLGWGGGYEQYF. The full variable domain, completed using reference TRBV5-8 and TRBJ2-7, is EAGVTQSPTHLIKTRGQQATLRCSPISGHTSVYWYQQALGLGLQFLLWYDEGEERNRGNFPPRFSGRQFPNYSSELNVNALELEDSALYLCASSLGWGGGYEQYFGPGTRLTVT.

This sequence joins TRBV3-1 (or the pseudogene TRBV3-2) and TRBJ2-1; no reliable D call. CDR1 is LGHDT, CDR2 YNNKEL, per germline (reference sequence). The CDR3 is 12 residues long. V was trimmed by 0 bases and J by 15 bases, leaving 12 bases between them. The CDR3 DNA sequence: TGTGCCAGCAGCCAAGATCGCGGCTTTTCGTTCTTC. Its translation: CASSQDRGFSFF.

The chain links TRBV5-5 to TRBJ2-5; 7 bases map to TRBD1. Trimming at V came to 4 bases and at J to 9 bases, leaving 15 bases not matched to a gene. Germline loops: CDR1 SGHKS, CDR2 YYEKEE (reference sequence). CDR3 length: 15 amino acids. The CDR3 DNA reads as TGTGCCAGCAGCACCCCGACAGGGTCCTCGGGGTCCCAGTACTTC. Its protein is CASSTPTGSSGSQYF.

This chain joins TRBV10-3 and TRBJ1-5, with D uncertain. From germline, CDR1 is ENHRY and CDR2 SYGVKD. With 4 bases removed from V and 6 bases from J, the gap between germline ends came to 13 bases. This CDR3 is built from 14 residues. CDR3 sequence: CAISGTGNTQPQHF. CDR3 coding DNA: TGTGCCATCAGTGGGACGGGAAATACTCAGCCCCAGCATTTT.

This sequence joins TRBV19 and TRBJ1-5; D ambiguous. Germline-derived CDR1 and CDR2 are LNHDA and SQIVND (reference sequence). This CDR3 has 13 amino acids. Trimming pared 3 bases from V and 6 bases from J, leaving 9 bases between. The CDR3 DNA sequence: TGTGCCAGTAGTATGGCCGTCCCTCAGCCCCAGCATTTT. This codes for CASSMAVPQPQHF.

The V gene is TRBV23-1, the J gene TRBJ1-5; TRBD1 matches 8 bases. TRBV23-1 falls under the ORF class, with uncertain function. J lost 0 bases, V lost 2 bases, and 9 bases had no gene match. This CDR3 is 18 amino acids long. The CDR3 region is CASSQETGASYSNQPQHF. Here the CDR3 DNA reads TGCGCCAGCAGTCAAGAGACAGGGGCCAGTTATAGCAATCAGCCCCAGCATTTT.

The V and J genes are TRBV7-2 and TRBJ2-7; 11 bases match TRBD2. J was trimmed by 2 bases and V by 2 bases; bases with no gene match: 5. Germline V gene lookup returns CDR1 SGHTA and CDR2 FQGNSA. This CDR3 contains 16 residues. This chain's CDR3 is CASSLIGGLAAYEQYF. DNA of the CDR3: TGTGCCAGCAGCTTAATAGGGGGACTAGCGGCCTACGAGCAGTACTTC.

This clone was seen more than once but under ten times. The chain joins TRBV4-1 to TRBJ2-3; D gene unclear. Trimming shortened V by 3 bases and J by 1 base, and 14 bases separated the two germline ends. CDR1 and CDR2 from the germline V gene are MGHRA and YSYEKL. The CDR3 totals 16 residues. The CDR3 DNA reads TGCGCCAGCAGCCAGGCCCCTCAACAACGCACAGATACGCAGTATTTT. Its protein is CASSQAPQQRTDTQYF.

The chain links TRBV30 to TRBJ1-5; 9 nucleotides line up with TRBD1. Germline-derived CDR1 and CDR2 are GTSNPN and SVGIG (reference sequence). With V trimmed by 4 bases and J by 1 base, 11 bases remained unmatched. This CDR3 spans 17 amino acids. CDR3 in DNA: TGTGCCTGGACAGAGGGACAGGGAGGCCTAAGCAATCAGCCCCAGCATTTT. It specifies CAWTEGQGGLSNQPQHF. Combining the CDR3 with reference TRBV30 and TRBJ1-5 gives the whole variable domain SQTIHQWPATLVQPVGSPLSLECTVEGTSNPNLYWYRQAAGRGLQLLFYSVGIGQISSEVPQNLSASRPQDRQFILSSKKLLLSDSGFYLCAWTEGQGGLSNQPQHFGDGTRLSIL.

The rearrangement links TRBV3-1 (or the pseudogene TRBV3-2) to TRBJ2-3; 12 bases match TRBD2. With 4 bases clipped from V and 6 bases from J, the junction kept 2 bases outside the gene matches. The CDR3 covers 14 residues. Per the germline V gene, CDR1 is LGHDT and CDR2 is YNNKEL (reference sequence). CDR3 coding DNA: TGTGCCAGCAGCCCTGGGACTAGCGGGGATACGCAGTATTTT. Translation: CASSPGTSGDTQYF.

The chain recombines TRBV7-2 with TRBJ1-6, with D maybe TRBD1 (5 bases). The CDR3 is 17 amino acids. Germline CDR1 is SGHTA and CDR2 is FQGNSA. With 5 bases removed from V and 0 bases from J, the gap between germline ends came to 14 bases. DNA of the CDR3: TGTGCCAGCAGCATGCCGACAGATAGCTCCTATAATTCACCCCTCCACTTT. This encodes CASSMPTDSSYNSPLHF.

The V gene is TRBV25-1, the J gene TRBJ1-6; no clear D gene. V was cut by 3 bases and J by 0 bases, with 12 bases left in between. The germline V gene has CDR1 MGHDK and CDR2 SYGVNS. CDR3 size: 17 residues. CDR3 amino acids: CASSDGGRGSYNSPLHF. DNA for the CDR3: TGTGCCAGCAGTGATGGCGGCAGAGGCTCCTATAATTCACCCCTCCACTTT.